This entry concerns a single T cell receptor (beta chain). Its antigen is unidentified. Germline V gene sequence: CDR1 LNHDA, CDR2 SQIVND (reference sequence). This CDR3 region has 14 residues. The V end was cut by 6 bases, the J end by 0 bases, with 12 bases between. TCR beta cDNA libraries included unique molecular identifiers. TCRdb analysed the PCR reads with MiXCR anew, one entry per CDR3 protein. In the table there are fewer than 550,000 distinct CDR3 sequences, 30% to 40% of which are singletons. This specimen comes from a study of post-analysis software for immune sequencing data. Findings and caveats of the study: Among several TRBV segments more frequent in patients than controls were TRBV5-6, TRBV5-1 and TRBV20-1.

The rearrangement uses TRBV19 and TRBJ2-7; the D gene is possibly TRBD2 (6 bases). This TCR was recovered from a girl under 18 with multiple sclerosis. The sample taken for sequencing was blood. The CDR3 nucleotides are TGTGCCAGTAGCGCGGGGCAGGTCTCCTACGAGCAGTACTTC. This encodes CASSAGQVSYEQYF.